This TCR beta chain was captured in a study of T cell repertoires in cytomegalovirus infection. Study overall: Used in the study were CMV epitopes, some recently identified and HLA-C-restricted, others well-studied and HLA-B-restricted. The public TCR beta signatures pointed to both CMV infection and matching HLA type. Study-wide findings and caveats: The ex vivo response was dominated by HLA-C-restricted CMV-specific TCR beta clonotypes. The study identified carriers of CMV plus the relevant HLA from cumulative public TCR beta family frequency.

A single record per CDR3 protein comes from TCRdb applying MiXCR to the reads. The sample yields roughly 280,000 distinct CDR3 sequences, less than 25% seen once. Germline V gives CDR1 MNHEY, CDR2 SMNVEV (reference sequence). The CDR3 extends over 16 amino acids. Losses at the gene ends were 5 bases for V and 5 bases for J; bases not matched to a gene: 7. A word on this clonotype: Its antigen is unknown.

This sequence joins TRBV27 and TRBJ1-3, with TRBD1 matching over 12 bases. Sequenced material: cultured PBMCs, taken from culture after CMV antigen stimulation. This clonotype was obtained from a human donor in good health (CMV status not recorded). Some clones in this sample may be carry-over from other donors' samples. The CDR3 loop is CASSLKGQGARNTIYF. Written as DNA, the CDR3 is TGTGCCAGCAGTCTAAAGGGACAGGGGGCAAGAAACACCATATATTTT.